The 9 T cell receptor beta chains below come from one sample, sequenced in a study of OX40 agonist ivuxolimab in advanced cancers. Repertoires were generated with immunoSEQ multiplex PCR, while TCRdb's copy carries only in-frame clones and drops some. The table shows some 87,000 clones, with 90% occurring only once. This material consisted of CD4+ or CD8+ T cells sorted from blood, taken in a trial of the OX40 agonist ivuxolimab. These receptors originate from an adult with an advanced solid tumor such as melanoma, head and neck, liver or kidney cancer.

The gene calls are TRBV18 and TRBJ1-5; the D gene is possibly TRBD1 (5 bases). The CDR3 loop spans 16 amino acids. Trimming shortened V by 2 bases and J by 5 bases, and 16 bases separated the two germline ends. From germline, CDR1 is KGHSH and CDR2 LQKENI. The CDR3 coding sequence is TGTGCCAGCTCACCAAGAAGCGACTCGGGGGATCAGCCCCAGCATTTT. Encoded protein: CASSPRSDSGDQPQHF.

The V and J genes are TRBV9 and TRBJ2-2, with 13 bases aligning to TRBD2. The CDR3 runs 16 residues. V shed 4 bases and J 4 bases; nucleotides not matched to a gene: 4. Germline V CDR1 and CDR2: SGDLS, YYNGEE. The CDR3 bases are TGTGCCAGCAGCACTCGGACTAGCGGGAGCACCGGGGAGCTGTTTTTT. Amino acid sequence: CASSTRTSGSTGELFF.

The V and J genes are TRBV29-1 and TRBJ2-1, with TRBD2 as a possible D gene (5 bases). Germline V lookup: CDR1 SQVTM, CDR2 ANQGSEA. V dropped 1 base and J dropped 0 bases, with 7 bases sitting between them. The CDR3 spans 14 residues. The CDR3 coding sequence is TGCAGCGTTGAAGGGGAGTACTCCTACAATGAGCAGTTCTTC. It codes for CSVEGEYSYNEQFF.

The V call is TRBV19, the J call TRBJ2-3, with TRBD1 matching over 7 bases. Germline V lookup: CDR1 LNHDA, CDR2 SQIVND (reference sequence). Trimming removed 6 bases from V and 5 bases from J; junction bases left unmatched: 14. The CDR3 is 16 amino acids. In DNA form, the CDR3 reads TGTGCCAGTAGAACCACAGGGGCTGGGTTGATAGATACGCAGTATTTT. This codes for CASRTTGAGLIDTQYF.

The V call is TRBV7-2, the J call TRBJ2-6; possibly TRBD1 or TRBD2 for D (5 bases each). The V gene lost 5 bases and the J gene lost 4 bases, with 15 bases spanning the gap. CDR3 size: 16 residues. Germline V lookup: CDR1 SGHTA, CDR2 FQGNSA. CDR3 region: CASSPPVGTGANVLTF. The DNA for the CDR3 is TGTGCCAGCAGCCCCCCGGTGGGGACCGGGGCCAACGTCCTGACTTTC.

The chain employs TRBV18 and TRBJ2-7, with 12 bases matching TRBD1. Germline CDR1 KGHSH, CDR2 LQKENI. J was trimmed by 3 bases and V by 2 bases; bases with no gene match: 2. This CDR3 is 15 amino acids long. The CDR3 loop is CASSPGTGGLYEQYF. The DNA for the CDR3 is TGTGCCAGCTCACCAGGGACAGGGGGCCTCTACGAGCAGTACTTC. Together with reference TRBV18 and TRBJ2-7, the CDR3 gives the full variable domain: NAGVMQNPRHLVRRRGQEARLRCSPMKGHSHVYWYRQLPEEGLKFMVYLQKENIIDESGMPKERFSAEFPKEGPSILRIQQVVRGDSAAYFCASSPGTGGLYEQYFGPGTRLTVT.

V is TRBV2 and J is TRBJ1-1, with 10 bases fitting TRBD1. Germline CDR1 and CDR2: SNHLY and FYNNEI. The CDR3 runs to 18 residues. Unmatched junction bases numbered 13, after V lost 6 bases and J lost 0 bases. For the CDR3, the DNA is TGTGCCAGCAGCGAATCCGGGACAGGGGATTCCATGAACACTGAAGCTTTCTTT. Its protein product is CASSESGTGDSMNTEAFF. Based on the CDR3 plus reference TRBV2 and TRBJ1-1, the full variable domain is EPEVTQTPSHQVTQMGQEVILRCVPISNHLYFYWYRQILGQKVEFLVSFYNNEISEKSEIFDDQFSVERPDGSNFTLKIRSTKLEDSAMYFCASSESGTGDSMNTEAFFGQGTRLTVV.

The V gene is TRBV14, the J gene TRBJ2-1, with 7 nucleotides matching TRBD2. V was clipped by 4 bases and J by 8 bases; unmatched bases: 11. CDR1 is SGHDN, CDR2 FVKESK, per germline. The CDR3 spans 15 residues. CDR3 DNA sequence: TGTGCCAGCAGCCCTCTAGGCGGGAGCCCCTATGAGCAGTTCTTC. It is translated as CASSPLGGSPYEQFF.

This chain connects TRBV2 to TRBJ2-6, with a tentative D call TRBD1 (5 bases). V was cut by 8 bases and J by 9 bases, with 5 bases left in between. The CDR3 spans 10 residues. In germline, CDR1 is SNHLY, CDR2 FYNNEI. The CDR3 loop reads CASQGNVLTF. As DNA, the CDR3 is TGTGCCAGCCAGGGCAACGTCCTGACTTTC.